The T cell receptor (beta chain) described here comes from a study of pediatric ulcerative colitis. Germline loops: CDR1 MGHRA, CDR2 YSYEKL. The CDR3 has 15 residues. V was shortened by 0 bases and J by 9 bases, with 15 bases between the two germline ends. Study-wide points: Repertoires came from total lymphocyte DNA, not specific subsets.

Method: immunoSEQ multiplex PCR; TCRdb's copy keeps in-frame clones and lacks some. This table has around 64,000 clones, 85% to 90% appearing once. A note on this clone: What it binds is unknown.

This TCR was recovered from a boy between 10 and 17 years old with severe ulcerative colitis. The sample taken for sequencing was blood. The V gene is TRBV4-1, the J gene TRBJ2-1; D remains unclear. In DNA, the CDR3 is TGCGCCAGCAGCCAAGATCTGACGGAGTCCATTGAGCAGTTCTTC. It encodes CASSQDLTESIEQFF.